This T cell receptor (beta chain) stems from a study of blood T cell repertoires in COVID-19. Looking at the study overall: Italy, Spain and the United States were the sources of the convalescent and acute COVID-19 samples. T cells, B-cell-depleted T cells, or PBMCs supplied cDNA or gDNA.

Authors' analysis steps: Reference gene primer amplification gave estimated nucleated cell counts. Only in-frame clones appear in the TCRdb table, and some are missing; sequencing was by immunoSEQ multiplex PCR. D and trimming were read from the DNA, whereas the V and J calls and clone size are those reported in that table. This sample has tens of thousands of clones; around 90% occur once, and the top ten carry 16%. The V and J ends lost 4 bases and 1 base, in that order; junction bases with no gene match: 6. This CDR3 spans 16 amino acids. Germline lookup yields CDR1 SGHRS and CDR2 YFSETQ. This clone was counted a few times.

The chain employs TRBV5-1 and TRBJ2-2; 8 nucleotides line up with TRBD1. The receptor was isolated from a man older than 75 with acute or convalescent COVID-19. Sequencing input: peripheral blood. Written as DNA, the CDR3 is TGCGCCAGCAGCGCACAGGGGGACGGGAACACCGGGGAGCTGTTTTTT. Protein: CASSAQGDGNTGELFF.